Below, 5 T cell receptor beta chains from the same sample are listed, as sequenced in a study of cytomegalovirus exposure and HLA in healthy donors. PCR amplification relied on 60 Vbeta primers (plus 13 Jbeta primers). Some clones are missing from TCRdb's copy, which holds only in-frame ones; the method was immunoSEQ multiplex PCR. The table has about 140,000 clones, almost 85% seen once. The sample consisted of PBMCs. The receptors derive from a woman aged 55-69 years in good health and CMV-seropositive.

This clone occurred once. This rearrangement joins TRBV27 to TRBJ1-5; D unresolved. V lost 8 bases to trimming and J lost 4 bases, with 18 bases between them. This CDR3 region has 15 residues. CDR1 MNHEY and CDR2 SMNVEV come from the germline V gene (reference sequence). Here the CDR3 reads CASSPVSPLNQPQHF. CDR3 DNA sequence: TGTGCCAGCTCCCCGGTGAGCCCTCTGAATCAGCCCCAGCATTTT.

The chain employs TRBV29-1 and TRBJ2-5; the D gene is possibly TRBD2 (6 bases). The CDR3 runs to 11 residues. V was pared by 7 bases and J by 5 bases, with 11 bases between. The germline CDR1 and CDR2 sequences are SQVTM and ANQGSEA. This chain's CDR3 is CSGSGRETQYF. DNA for the CDR3: TGCAGCGGCTCGGGGAGGGAGACCCAGTACTTC.

This rearrangement joins TRBV7-2 to TRBJ2-1; TRBD2 agrees at 12 bases. CDR3 size: 15 residues. V gave up 4 bases and J gave up 8 bases; unmatched junction bases: 6. Germline V gene sequence: CDR1 SGHTA, CDR2 FQGNSA. This CDR3 reads CASSSTSGSPDEQFF. CDR3 bases: TGTGCCAGCAGCTCGACTAGCGGGAGTCCCGATGAGCAGTTCTTC. Together with reference TRBV7-2 and TRBJ2-1, the CDR3 gives the full variable domain: GAGVSQSPSNKVTEKGKDVELRCDPISGHTALYWYRQSLGQGLEFLIYFQGNSAPDKSGLPSDRFSAERTGGSVSTLTIQRTQQEDSAVYLCASSSTSGSPDEQFFGPGTRLTVL.

The gene calls are TRBV27 and TRBJ1-1; D is ambiguous. From germline, CDR1 is MNHEY and CDR2 SMNVEV (reference sequence). With 0 bases removed from V and 6 bases from J, the gap between germline ends came to 8 bases. The length of the CDR3 is 13 residues. The CDR3 spells CASSLSELSEAFF. The DNA for the CDR3 is TGTGCCAGCAGTTTATCCGAGTTGTCTGAAGCTTTCTTT.

The chain carries TRBV5-6 and TRBJ1-1; the D is unclear. V was shortened by 4 bases and J by 5 bases, with 12 bases between the two germline ends. There are 13 residues in the CDR3. The germline V gene has CDR1 SGHDT and CDR2 YYEEEE. The CDR3 protein is CASSRGKGTEAFF. CDR3 DNA: TGTGCCAGCAGCCGGGGAAAAGGGACTGAAGCTTTCTTT.